The clone carrying this T cell receptor (beta chain) was picked up one time. Antigen: not known. These data originate in a study of cytomegalovirus exposure and HLA in healthy donors. Study outcomes and limitations: Reports credit the classifier with highly specific, highly sensitive diagnosis of cytomegalovirus status. The study flagged around 150 TCR beta chains as cytomegalovirus-associated.

Trimming cost V 0 bases and J 2 bases, with 16 bases left between them. The CDR3 runs to 17 residues. Germline CDR1 reads SGHRS; CDR2 reads YFSETQ. PCR involved 60 Vbeta and 13 Jbeta primers. Sequencing was performed with immunoSEQ multiplex PCR; in TCRdb, only in-frame clones are kept and a portion is missing. Of 150,000 to 200,000 clones in the sample, approximately 80% were seen once. The gene calls are TRBV5-1 and TRBJ2-3, with a tentative D call TRBD1 (5 bases). This clonotype was sampled from a man aged 35-49 years in good health and CMV-seropositive. The sample comprised PBMCs. The CDR3 loop reads CASSLGSRTLFTDTQYF. CDR3 nucleotide sequence: TGCGCCAGCAGCTTGGGATCCAGGACATTATTCACAGATACGCAGTATTTT.